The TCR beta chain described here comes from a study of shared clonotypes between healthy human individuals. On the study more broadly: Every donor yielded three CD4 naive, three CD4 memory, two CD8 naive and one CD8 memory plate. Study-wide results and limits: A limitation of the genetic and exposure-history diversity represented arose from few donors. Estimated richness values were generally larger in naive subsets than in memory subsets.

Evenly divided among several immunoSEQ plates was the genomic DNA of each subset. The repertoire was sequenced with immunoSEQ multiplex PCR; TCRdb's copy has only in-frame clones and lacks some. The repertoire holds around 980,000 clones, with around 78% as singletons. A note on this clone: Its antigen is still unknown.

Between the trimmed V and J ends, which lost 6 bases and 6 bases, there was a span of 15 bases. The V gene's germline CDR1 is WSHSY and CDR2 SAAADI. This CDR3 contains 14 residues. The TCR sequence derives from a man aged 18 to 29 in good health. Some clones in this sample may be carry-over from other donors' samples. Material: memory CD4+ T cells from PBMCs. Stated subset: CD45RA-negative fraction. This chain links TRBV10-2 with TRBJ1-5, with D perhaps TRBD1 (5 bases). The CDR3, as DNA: TGCGCCAGCAGAGGGGTGAACTTTGGTCAGCCCCAGCATTTT. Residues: CASRGVNFGQPQHF.